The 29 T cell receptor beta chains reported below all come from one sample, sequenced in a study of neoadjuvant anti-PD-1 for oral cavity cancer (dated by TCRdb to about 2021). The sample's time point, from its label and the paper: before neoadjuvant nivolumab. The library came from the immunoSEQ multiplex PCR assay. TCRdb took over this immuneACCESS table, retaining in-frame rearrangements with V and J assigned. Such tables are incomplete; in checked studies, under half of the missing clones stem from an unresolved V gene, and the remainder is unexplained. The table for this sample lists around 12,000 clones; over 65% of them were counted only once. The ten largest clonotypes hold more than 2% of the sample. Here the sequenced sample was PBMCs, taken before nivolumab (anti-PD-1) treatment. These receptors came from a person between 35 and 79 years old with oral cavity squamous cell carcinoma.

The rearrangement links TRBV6-1 to TRBJ2-5; no firm D call. V shed 8 bases and J shed 4 bases, with 20 bases lying between them. The CDR3 length is 15 residues. Germline values: CDR1 MNHNS, CDR2 SASEGT. The CDR3 sequence is CASSRLDRMGETQYF. CDR3 nucleotide sequence: TGTGCCAGCTCCCGACTGGACCGAATGGGAGAGACCCAGTACTTC.

V usage is TRBV6-5 and J usage is TRBJ1-1; 8 nucleotides match TRBD1. This CDR3 has 13 amino acids. The germline V gene encodes CDR1 MNHEY and CDR2 SVGAGI. V gave up 7 bases and J gave up 11 bases; unmatched junction bases: 12. In DNA form, the CDR3 reads TGTGCCAGCACCCCCAATCGACAGGGGATGGCTTTCTTT. This encodes CASTPNRQGMAFF.

The chain carries TRBV11-2 and TRBJ1-3; D call uncertain. This CDR3 has 17 amino acids. Germline CDR1 and CDR2: SGHAT and FQNNGV. V lost 1 base and J 0 bases, leaving 13 bases between the germline ends. In DNA, the CDR3 is TGTGCCAGCAGCTTAGCGGCCTCTGTATTCTCTGGAAACACCATATATTTT. Translated: CASSLAASVFSGNTIYF.

This chain connects TRBV5-1 to TRBJ1-5; no definite D call. The V gene lost 9 bases and the J gene lost 7 bases, with 20 bases spanning the gap. CDR3 length equals 14 residues. Germline CDR1 reads SGHRS; CDR2 reads YFSETQ. The CDR3 loop reads CATWERQSHQPQHF. CDR3 in DNA: TGCGCCACCTGGGAGCGGCAGTCCCACCAGCCCCAGCATTTT.

This clone qualifies as medium-sized. The rearrangement joins TRBV7-9 to TRBJ2-7; 8 nucleotides agree with TRBD2. The germline V gene has CDR1 SEHNR and CDR2 FQNEAQ (reference sequence). V shed 4 bases, J shed 5 bases, and the junction held 4 bases outside the gene matches. The CDR3 contains 13 residues. CDR3 protein: CASSSPGGHEQYF. CDR3 sequence (DNA): TGTGCCAGCAGCTCCCCGGGGGGGCACGAGCAGTACTTC. The full variable domain, completed using reference TRBV7-9 and TRBJ2-7, is DTGVSQNPRHKITKRGQNVTFRCDPISEHNRLYWYRQTLGQGPEFLTYFQNEAQLEKSRLLSDRFSAERPKGSFSTLEIQRTEQGDSAMYLCASSSPGGHEQYFGPGTRLTVT.

The chain recombines TRBV28 with TRBJ2-7; TRBD1 agrees at 8 bases. CDR1 and CDR2 from the germline V gene are MDHEN and SYDVKM. The CDR3 contains 12 residues. V lost 8 bases to trimming and J lost 2 bases; unmatched junction nucleotides: 2. CDR3 in DNA: TGTGCCAGCCAGACAGGGGCCTACGAGCAGTACTTC. Amino acids: CASQTGAYEQYF.

The chain employs TRBV19 and TRBJ2-2, with 12 bases aligning to TRBD1. V lost 6 bases and J lost 6; bases outside the gene matches: 5. The CDR3 sequence is 15 residues long. CDR1 LNHDA and CDR2 SQIVND come from the germline V gene (reference sequence). This CDR3 is CASSIGTGGPGELFF. The CDR3 nucleotides are TGTGCCAGTAGCATCGGGACAGGGGGCCCCGGGGAGCTGTTTTTT.

The chain couples TRBV11-2 to TRBJ2-3; 10 bases line up with TRBD2. The trim removed 2 bases at V and 3 bases at J, leaving 5 bases unmatched. From germline, CDR1 is SGHAT and CDR2 FQNNGV. There are 16 residues in the CDR3. The CDR3 region has the DNA TGTGCCAGCAGCTTATGGGCTAGCGGGAGAACAGATACGCAGTATTTT. Amino acids: CASSLWASGRTDTQYF.

The genes are TRBV19 and TRBJ1-5; 8 nucleotides line up with TRBD1. Germline values: CDR1 LNHDA, CDR2 SQIVND (reference sequence). CDR3 size: 18 residues. J gave up 0 bases and V 3 bases, and 10 bases lay outside the gene matches. Written as DNA, the CDR3 is TGTGCCAGTAGTATGCCAGGGGGCGACCGGTATAGCAATCAGCCCCAGCATTTT. Protein: CASSMPGGDRYSNQPQHF.

This clone occurred a few times. This chain links TRBV2 with TRBJ1-4; 10 bases match TRBD1. This CDR3 has 15 amino acids. In germline, CDR1 is SNHLY, CDR2 FYNNEI. V shed 6 bases and J 1 base; nucleotides not matched to a gene: 2. The CDR3 spells CASRRDRGTNEKLFF. The CDR3 coding sequence is TGTGCCAGCAGGAGGGACAGGGGAACTAATGAAAAACTGTTTTTT. The full variable domain, completed using reference TRBV2 and TRBJ1-4, is EPEVTQTPSHQVTQMGQEVILRCVPISNHLYFYWYRQILGQKVEFLVSFYNNEISEKSEIFDDQFSVERPDGSNFTLKIRSTKLEDSAMYFCASRRDRGTNEKLFFGSGTQLSVL.

The V and J genes are TRBV6-6 and TRBJ1-2; no clear D gene. This CDR3 has 14 residues. Germline V CDR1 and CDR2: MNHNY, SVGAGI (reference sequence). Trimming took 2 bases from V and 7 from J, leaving 14 bases between them. CDR3 protein: CASSYPSARFGYTF. CDR3 bases: TGTGCCAGCAGTTACCCGTCTGCAAGATTTGGCTACACCTTC.

The chain links TRBV1 to TRBJ1-5. TRBV1 is listed as a pseudogene. The CDR3 has 16 amino acids. The CDR3 coding sequence is TGCACCAGCAGCCAAGAAATGCCTGCGGCCAATCAGCCCCAGCATTTT. This codes for CTSSQEMPAANQPQHF.

This rearrangement joins TRBV11-2 to TRBJ1-6; D is unclear. The CDR3 contains 14 residues. Germline CDR1 reads SGHAT; CDR2 reads FQNNGV. V was shortened by 6 bases and J by 6 bases, with 12 bases between the two germline ends. The CDR3 DNA is TGTGCCAGCAGTGCGGAGGCGGGTAATTCACCCCTCCACTTT. Translation: CASSAEAGNSPLHF.

The sample holds a few counts of this clone. The chain links TRBV12-5 to TRBJ1-5; D uncertain. Per germline, CDR1 LGHNT and CDR2 FRNRAP. V lost 5 bases to trimming and J lost 1 base, with 9 bases between them. The CDR3 sequence is 14 residues long. CDR3 sequence reads: CASGGLFSNQPQHF. In nucleotides, the CDR3 is TGTGCTAGTGGTGGTCTTTTCAGCAATCAGCCCCAGCATTTT.

The V gene is TRBV5-6, the J gene TRBJ1-2; no clear D gene. The V and J ends lost 0 bases and 7 bases respectively, with 7 bases between them. Germline V CDR1 and CDR2: SGHDT, YYEEEE. This CDR3 has 12 residues. The chain's CDR3 is CASSLAAGGYTF. CDR3 DNA sequence: TGTGCCAGCAGCTTGGCCGCGGGTGGCTACACCTTC.

This clone was seen a handful of times. The chain couples TRBV5-1 to TRBJ2-1, with D unclear. CDR3 length: 14 residues. Per the germline V gene, CDR1 is SGHRS and CDR2 is YFSETQ. The V gene lost 2 bases and the J gene lost 9 bases, with 15 bases spanning the gap. This CDR3 reads CASSFTGPIIEQFF. In DNA form, the CDR3 reads TGCGCCAGCAGCTTCACTGGACCGATCATTGAGCAGTTCTTC.

This chain uses TRBV7-2 with TRBJ2-7; 13 positions match TRBD2. J gave up 5 bases and V 4 bases, and 5 bases lay outside the gene matches. CDR1 is SGHTA and CDR2 is FQGNSA in the germline V gene. The CDR3 length is 15 residues. CDR3 in DNA: TGTGCCAGCAGCTCCAGGACTAGCGGGGGAAACGAGCAGTACTTC. Encoded protein: CASSSRTSGGNEQYF.

This clone was seen more than once but under ten times. The chain has TRBV15 and TRBJ1-5; 8 bases match TRBD1. The CDR3 loop spans 15 amino acids. Germline CDR1 is LNHNV and CDR2 is YYDKDF (reference sequence). J lost 9 bases, V lost 3 bases, and 10 bases had no gene match. The CDR3 region has the DNA TGTGCCACCAGCAGTGGACAGGGTGGCAATTGGCCCCAGCATTTT. Protein: CATSSGQGGNWPQHF.

The chain is built from TRBV2 and TRBJ1-5, with TRBD1 identical over 7 bases. V was clipped by 7 bases and J by 3 bases; unmatched bases: 9. CDR1 and CDR2 from the germline V gene are SNHLY and FYNNEI. This CDR3 contains 15 residues. CDR3 amino acids: CASNRDSSFNQPQHF. In DNA form, the CDR3 reads TGTGCCAGCAATCGGGACAGTAGTTTCAATCAGCCCCAGCATTTT.

This chain links TRBV7-6 with TRBJ1-2, with a possible D match to TRBD1 (6 bases). Trimming removed 5 bases from V and 4 bases from J, with 17 bases in between. Per the germline V gene, CDR1 is SGHVS and CDR2 is FNYEAQ. The CDR3 totals 15 residues. CDR3 protein: CASSPGQGELYGYTF. In DNA, the CDR3 is TGTGCCAGCAGCCCGGGACAAGGGGAGCTCTATGGCTACACCTTC.

This rearrangement joins TRBV6-1 to TRBJ1-6; 9 bases match TRBD1. Losses at the gene ends were 7 bases for V and 5 bases for J; bases not matched to a gene: 3. The germline CDR1 and CDR2 sequences are MNHNS and SASEGT. The CDR3 spans 14 residues. CDR3 DNA sequence: TGTGCCAGCACTAGGACAGGGGATAATTCACCCCTCCACTTT. Translated, it gives CASTRTGDNSPLHF.

The genes are TRBV5-1 and TRBJ2-7, with TRBD1 as a possible D gene (6 bases). Germline lookup yields CDR1 SGHRS and CDR2 YFSETQ. V gave up 0 bases and J gave up 5 bases, with 21 bases separating them. The length of the CDR3 is 17 residues. CDR3 bases: TGCGCCAGCAGCTTGGCGGGACATATTACCCCTACTGACGAGCAGTACTTC. Its protein is CASSLAGHITPTDEQYF.

This chain links TRBV11-2 with TRBJ2-3, with no clear D. The CDR3 runs to 12 residues. Per germline, CDR1 SGHAT and CDR2 FQNNGV. V gave up 3 bases and J gave up 6 bases, with 7 bases separating them. The CDR3: CASSLNQDTQYF. In nucleotides, the CDR3 is TGTGCCAGCAGCTTGAATCAGGATACGCAGTATTTT.

Turning to this clone: It is unclear where the CDR3 begins or ends on the DNA, so no DNA is shown, and the CDR3 is as TCRdb lists it. The chain has TRBV6-1 and TRBJ1-1; the DNA was not used to check the table's D call, TRBD1. CDR1 and CDR2 from the germline V gene are MNHNS and SASEGT. The CDR3 has 15 amino acids, counting both end residues. CDR3 sequence: CASILGQGIGAEAFF.

The rearrangement links TRBV15 to TRBJ1-6; a possible D gene is TRBD1 (6 bases). The CDR3 totals 16 residues. In germline, CDR1 is LNHNV, CDR2 YYDKDF (reference sequence). V was cut by 1 base and J by 9 bases, with 16 bases left in between. The CDR3 loop reads CATSRVLGTFLSPLHF. CDR3 nucleotides: TGTGCCACCAGCAGAGTTCTGGGGACATTCCTTTCACCCCTCCACTTT.

This rearrangement joins TRBV19 to TRBJ1-5; maybe TRBD1 (5 bases). The CDR3 runs to 12 residues. Germline V gives CDR1 LNHDA, CDR2 SQIVND (reference sequence). The ends were cut back, 6 bases at V and 5 bases at J, with 8 bases in the middle. In nucleotides, the CDR3 is TGTGCCAGTAGGCAGGGAGATCAGCCCCAGCATTTT. This codes for CASRQGDQPQHF. The variable domain in full, with the rest retrieved from reference TRBV19 and TRBJ1-5, is DGGITQSPKYLFRKEGQNVTLSCEQNLNHDAMYWYRQDPGQGLRLIYYSQIVNDFQKGDIAEGYSVSREKKESFPLTVTSAQKNPTAFYLCASRQGDQPQHFGDGTRLSIL.

The J gene is TRBJ2-5, the V gene TRBV6-5; 7 positions match TRBD1. With 6 bases clipped from V and 5 bases from J, the junction kept 9 bases outside the gene matches. The germline V gene has CDR1 MNHEY and CDR2 SVGAGI. This CDR3 spans 14 amino acids. The CDR3: CASRAPTGLETQYF. The CDR3 bases are TGTGCCAGCAGAGCCCCGACAGGGCTTGAGACCCAGTACTTC.

This chain connects TRBV7-9 to TRBJ1-5; D gene unclear. Trimming took off 5 bases at V and 6 bases at J, with 11 bases between the two ends. CDR1 and CDR2 (germline): SEHNR, FQNEAQ (reference sequence). The CDR3 runs 13 residues. The CDR3 loop is CASSLAPGQPQHF. The CDR3 DNA follows: TGTGCCAGCAGCCTGGCCCCGGGTCAGCCCCAGCATTTT.

The rearrangement joins TRBV6-5 to TRBJ2-1, with a tentative D call TRBD1 (5 bases). The germline V gene encodes CDR1 MNHEY and CDR2 SVGAGI. The CDR3 spans 16 residues. Trimming cost V 0 bases and J 10 bases, with 19 bases left between them. CDR3 sequence reads: CASSYSRGSSYREQFF. CDR3 coding DNA: TGTGCCAGCAGTTACTCGAGAGGTAGCTCCTACAGGGAGCAGTTCTTC.